This entry lists 2 T cell receptor beta chains sequenced from one sample in a study of cytomegalovirus exposure and HLA in healthy donors. The PCR made use of 60 Vbeta and 13 Jbeta primers. Profiling relied on immunoSEQ multiplex PCR, and the TCRdb table lists in-frame clones only, not all of them. The sample includes about 170,000 clones. The material sequenced was PBMCs. The receptors originated from a woman aged 55-75 years in good health and CMV-seronegative.

V and J are TRBV5-6 and TRBJ1-5; D gene ambiguous. Trimming pared 0 bases from V and 11 bases from J, leaving 9 bases between. Germline CDR1 SGHDT, CDR2 YYEEEE. The CDR3 runs 12 residues. The CDR3 nucleotides read TGTGCCAGCAGCTTGGGTGGCGGGGCCCAGCATTTT. Translation gives CASSLGGGAQHF.

The chain employs TRBV20-1 and TRBJ1-2; no reliable D call. This CDR3 is 8 amino acids long. Germline assignment: CDR1 DFQATT and CDR2 SNEGSKA (reference sequence). CDR3 sequence (DNA): TGCAGCTACAGTGGCTACACCTTC. This gives the protein CSYSGYTF.